This T cell receptor beta chain was profiled in a study of T cells after yellow fever vaccination. Study-level findings and limits: There was a small share of clonotypes that showed up in both the CD4 and CD8 compartments. Most primary-vaccination clones reappeared after the booster (just under 98% CD4, around 88% CD8).

Germline V gene data show CDR1 as SNHLY and CDR2 as FYNNEI. This CDR3 is 16 amino acids long. V lost 2 bases and J lost 1, with 14 bases in between. UMIs and a universal primer site were added when TCR cDNA was made by 5'RACE template switching. TCRdb itself ran the 5' RACE reads through MiXCR, one entry per CDR3 protein. The table shows about 14,000 distinct CDR3 sequences, with about 7.3% occurring only once. This clonotype has ten or more counts. This TCR came from a man aged 18-30 years who received the YFV17D yellow fever vaccine. Here the sequenced sample was PBMCs, either bulk or a sorted T-cell subset (CD4+, CD8+, memory, or dextramer-sorted; not recorded which), taken on the day of the yellow fever booster vaccination. V is TRBV2 and J is TRBJ1-1; maybe TRBD1 (6 bases). CDR3 in amino acids: CASSERGGEKNTEAFF. CDR3 DNA sequence: TGTGCCAGCAGTGAAAGGGGGGGGGAAAAGAACACTGAAGCTTTCTTT.